A selection of T cell receptor beta chains follows, all from one sample in a study of HIV-infected patients and healthy controls. A single record per CDR3 protein comes from TCRdb applying MiXCR to the 5' RACE reads. Found here are about 67,000 distinct CDR3 sequences, 16% of them singletons; the top ten hold 5.5% to 6%. The sequenced sample was CD4+ T cells from blood. Receptor source: a human donor in good health. CDR3s include the opening cysteine and the closing phenylalanine or tryptophan. The D gene is left open where the match is weak. Some rows mark clone size as missing; the rest say once, few, many or name a class of expanded clone.

clone size: NA
V gene: TRBV14
D gene: TRBD1
J gene: TRBJ1-1
CDR3 protein: CASSKGQIAFF
CDR3 DNA: TGTGCCAGCAGCAAGGGACAGATCGCTTTCTTT

clone size: many
V gene: TRBV11-2
D gene: TRBD2
J gene: TRBJ2-7
CDR3 protein: CASSLEASGTYEQYF
CDR3 DNA: TGTGCCAGCAGCTTAGAGGCTAGCGGCACCTACGAGCAGTACTTC

clone size: NA
V gene: TRBV7-7
D gene: TRBD2
J gene: TRBJ2-1
CDR3 protein: CASSWGLADYNEQFF
CDR3 DNA: TGTGCTAGCAGCTGGGGACTAGCGGACTACAATGAGCAGTTCTTC

clone size: NA
V gene: TRBV4-3
D gene: TRBD1
J gene: TRBJ1-4
CDR3 protein: CASSPFFEGALIEKLFF
CDR3 DNA: TGCGCCAGCAGCCCATTTTTTGAGGGGGCACTCATAGAAAAACTGTTTTTT

clone size: few
V gene: TRBV7-2
D gene: TRBD2
J gene: TRBJ2-1
CDR3 protein: CASSPRSVGTSGISEQFF
CDR3 DNA: TGTGCCAGCAGCCCCAGATCGGTGGGGACTAGCGGGATCAGTGAGCAGTTCTTC

clone size: many
V gene: TRBV5-1
D gene: TRBD2
J gene: TRBJ2-2
CDR3 protein: CASRAPGLAGVGELFF
CDR3 DNA: TGCGCCAGCAGGGCGCCGGGACTAGCGGGAGTCGGGGAGCTGTTTTTT

clone size: few
V gene: TRBV20-1
D gene: TRBD2
J gene: TRBJ2-2
CDR3 protein: CSEGLLSGRSADTGELFF
CDR3 DNA: TGCAGTGAGGGCCTACTTAGCGGGAGGTCCGCAGACACCGGGGAGCTGTTTTTT

clone size: NA
V gene: TRBV7-8
D gene: NA
J gene: TRBJ2-7
CDR3 protein: CASSSSWSSYEQYF
CDR3 DNA: TGTGCCAGCAGCTCGTCGTGGAGCTCCTACGAGCAGTACTTC

clone size: few
V gene: TRBV18
D gene: NA
J gene: TRBJ2-5
CDR3 protein: CASSRDVLQETQYF
CDR3 DNA: TGTGCCAGCTCAAGGGACGTACTCCAAGAGACCCAGTACTTC

clone size: few
V gene: TRBV6-6
D gene: TRBD2
J gene: TRBJ2-5
CDR3 protein: CASSYSAASGGKQETQYF
CDR3 DNA: TGTGCCAGCAGTTACTCGGCAGCTAGCGGGGGGAAGCAAGAGACCCAGTACTTC

clone size: NA
V gene: TRBV12-3/TRBV12-4
D gene: NA
J gene: TRBJ2-7
CDR3 protein: CASSSTQGLEQYF
CDR3 DNA: TGTGCCAGCAGTTCGACGCAGGGGCTGGAGCAGTACTTC

clone size: few
V gene: TRBV4-2
D gene: TRBD1
J gene: TRBJ2-1
CDR3 protein: CASSQDRGLRNEQFF
CDR3 DNA: TGTGCCAGCAGCCAAGACAGGGGGCTCCGCAATGAGCAGTTCTTC

clone size: NA
V gene: TRBV30
D gene: NA
J gene: TRBJ2-3
CDR3 protein: CAWRSKPWDTQYF
CDR3 DNA: TGTGCCTGGAGGAGTAAACCATGGGATACGCAGTATTTT

clone size: NA
V gene: TRBV5-4
D gene: NA
J gene: TRBJ2-7
CDR3 protein: CASSLGIRTAPSYEQYF
CDR3 DNA: TGTGCCAGCAGCTTGGGGATCCGGACAGCCCCCTCCTACGAGCAGTACTTC

clone size: NA
V gene: TRBV18
D gene: NA
J gene: TRBJ1-1
CDR3 protein: CASSPVGGGVTNTEAFF
CDR3 DNA: TGTGCCAGCTCACCGGTTGGCGGAGGCGTAACGAACACTGAAGCTTTCTTT

clone size: NA
V gene: TRBV12-5
D gene: TRBD2
J gene: TRBJ2-2
CDR3 protein: CASGLVLAGVAGELFF
CDR3 DNA: TGTGCTAGTGGTTTGGTACTAGCGGGAGTCGCCGGGGAGCTGTTTTTT

clone size: many
V gene: TRBV2
D gene: NA
J gene: TRBJ1-5
CDR3 protein: CASSGGTHQPQHF
CDR3 DNA: TGTGCCAGCAGCGGCGGGACACATCAGCCCCAGCATTTT

clone size: many
V gene: TRBV6-6
D gene: NA
J gene: TRBJ1-5
CDR3 protein: CASRRDSNQPQHF
CDR3 DNA: TGTGCCAGTCGCCGGGACAGCAATCAGCCCCAGCATTTT

clone size: few
V gene: TRBV2
D gene: NA
J gene: TRBJ1-2
CDR3 protein: CASSLTGTIYGYTF
CDR3 DNA: TGTGCCAGCAGTCTGACCGGGACAATCTATGGCTACACCTTC

clone size: many
V gene: TRBV5-4
D gene: NA
J gene: TRBJ1-5
CDR3 protein: CASSLRDFNQPQHF
CDR3 DNA: TGTGCCAGCAGCTTGAGGGACTTCAATCAGCCCCAGCATTTT

clone size: NA
V gene: TRBV20-1
D gene: TRBD1
J gene: TRBJ1-5
CDR3 protein: CSARRQGEYSNQPQHF
CDR3 DNA: TGCAGTGCTCGTCGACAGGGAGAATATAGCAATCAGCCCCAGCATTTT

clone size: NA
V gene: TRBV6-1
D gene: NA
J gene: TRBJ2-4
CDR3 protein: CASTEGGAKGDIQYF
CDR3 DNA: TGTGCCAGCACTGAGGGGGGGGCGAAAGGAGACATTCAGTACTTC

clone size: NA
V gene: TRBV5-1
D gene: TRBD1
J gene: TRBJ1-5
CDR3 protein: CASSPDRVDQPQHF
CDR3 DNA: TGCGCCAGCAGCCCGGACAGGGTTGATCAGCCCCAGCATTTT

clone size: NA
V gene: TRBV5-1
D gene: TRBD2
J gene: TRBJ2-3
CDR3 protein: CASSTSGAADTQYF
CDR3 DNA: TGCGCCAGCAGCACTAGCGGGGCTGCGGATACGCAGTATTTT